Following are 12 T cell receptor beta chains from one sample sequenced in a study of Ad26.COV2.S vaccination and SARS-CoV-2 variants. Treatment noted: roughly 19 received Ad26.COV2.S at low or high dose, single or two shots; about five received placebo; per-sample allocation not given. On day 63 after the first injection, vaccine and placebo recipients gave samples. Sequenced by immunoSEQ multiplex PCR; TCRdb stores in-frame clones only, minus some. The table includes hundreds of thousands of clones, approximately 90% detected once. Sequenced here: peripheral blood, sampled in a trial of Ad26.COV2.S vaccine versus placebo. Receptors were obtained from a person between 18 and 59 years old who received the Ad26.COV2.S COVID-19 vaccine or a placebo.

This rearrangement joins TRBV6-5 to TRBJ2-7; 8 bases fit TRBD1. CDR1 MNHEY and CDR2 SVGAGI come from the germline V gene. The CDR3 sequence is 14 residues long. The junction had 6 bases not matched to a gene; V was cut back by 4 bases and J by 4 bases. The CDR3 here is CASSLGQVEYEQYF. In DNA form, the CDR3 reads TGTGCCAGCAGTTTGGGACAGGTCGAGTACGAGCAGTACTTC.

V is TRBV9 and J is TRBJ1-1; D may be TRBD1 (5 bases). Trimming removed 4 bases from V and 2 bases from J, with 15 bases in between. Germline V gene data show CDR1 as SGDLS and CDR2 as YYNGEE. The CDR3 loop spans 15 amino acids. Written as DNA, the CDR3 is TGTGCCAGCAGCATGGGGGGAGGGAGAAACACTGAAGCTTTCTTT. Its protein is CASSMGGGRNTEAFF.

The sample holds one count of this clone. The rearrangement uses TRBV6-2 or TRBV6-3 and TRBJ1-2; D uncertain. V was shortened by 3 bases and J by 4 bases, with 9 bases between the two germline ends. The CDR3 extends over 13 amino acids. Germline loops: CDR1 MNHEY, CDR2 SVGEGT. The CDR3 is CASSYGRTYGYTF. DNA for the CDR3: TGTGCCAGCAGTTATGGGCGGACCTATGGCTACACCTTC.

V and J are TRBV6-5 and TRBJ2-1; D may be TRBD2 (5 bases). This CDR3 contains 13 residues. Germline assignment: CDR1 MNHEY and CDR2 SVGAGI. The V and J ends lost 2 bases and 7 bases respectively, with 9 bases between them. This CDR3 is CASSYISGNEQFF. The DNA for the CDR3 is TGTGCCAGCAGTTACATCTCGGGGAATGAGCAGTTCTTC.

The chain joins TRBV4-1 to TRBJ1-5; TRBD1 is a possible D gene (5 bases). Germline-derived CDR1 and CDR2 are MGHRA and YSYEKL. This CDR3 is built from 16 residues. V was cut by 4 bases and J by 5 bases, with 18 bases left in between. The CDR3: CASSLKPGFGDQPQHF. The CDR3 DNA is TGCGCCAGCAGCCTTAAGCCAGGGTTTGGGGATCAGCCCCAGCATTTT.

The V call is TRBV4-3, the J call TRBJ2-7, with D possibly TRBD2 on 6 matching bases. This CDR3 region has 17 residues. Trimming left V 0 bases short and J 0 bases short, with 15 bases between. CDR1 LGHNA and CDR2 YSLEER come from the germline V gene. The CDR3 DNA sequence: TGCGCCAGCAGCCAAGAGGGGGGTTCACATCCCTCCTACGAGCAGTACTTC. Protein: CASSQEGGSHPSYEQYF.

V gene TRBV7-9 combines with J gene TRBJ2-7; possibly TRBD2 for D (6 bases). The ends were cut back, 5 bases at V and 3 bases at J, with 14 bases in the middle. Germline V lookup: CDR1 SEHNR, CDR2 FQNEAQ (reference sequence). CDR3 length: 14 residues. CDR3 protein: CASSPRDFHYEQYF. The CDR3, as DNA: TGTGCCAGCAGCCCCCGGGACTTTCACTACGAGCAGTACTTC.

This chain links TRBV28 with TRBJ1-5, with TRBD1 matching 9 bases. The CDR3 is made up of 17 amino acids. The J segment lost 6 bases and the V segment lost 5 bases, leaving 14 bases of the junction unmatched. Germline CDR1 reads MDHEN; CDR2 reads SYDVKM. The CDR3 protein is CASSRGPGTGFGQPQHF. CDR3 nucleotides: TGTGCCAGCAGTAGGGGTCCCGGGACAGGGTTCGGTCAGCCCCAGCATTTT.

CDR3 sequence reads: CSVEDPGSSYEQYF. The CDR3 DNA is TGCAGCGTTGAAGACCCAGGGAGCTCCTACGAGCAGTACTTC. V usage is TRBV29-1 and J usage is TRBJ2-7; possibly TRBD1 or TRBD2 for D (5 bases each). This CDR3 has 14 residues. V was trimmed by 0 bases and J by 0 bases, leaving 9 bases between them. Germline V lookup: CDR1 SQVTM, CDR2 ANQGSEA.

The chain uses TRBV19 and TRBJ1-5; 7 bases line up with TRBD1. After removal of 3 bases from V and 9 bases from J, the junction contained 8 bases not matched to a gene. Germline lookup yields CDR1 LNHDA and CDR2 SQIVND (reference sequence). The CDR3 sequence is 14 residues long. The DNA for the CDR3 is TGTGCCAGTAGTATTCAGCAGGGGGGCAGGCCCCAGCATTTT. Translation gives CASSIQQGGRPQHF.

This clone was detected only a few times. The rearrangement joins TRBV27 to TRBJ2-7; the match to TRBD2 covers 11 bases. V lost 5 bases to trimming and J lost 4 bases; unmatched junction nucleotides: 7. The CDR3 consists of 15 residues. Per germline, CDR1 MNHEY and CDR2 SMNVEV (reference sequence). CDR3 sequence (DNA): TGTGCCAGCAGTCCGAGACTAGCGGGGTTGTACGAGCAGTACTTC. Protein: CASSPRLAGLYEQYF.

This clone came up once. The gene calls are TRBV5-1 and TRBJ1-2; TRBD1 might be the D (6 bases). The CDR3 contains 13 residues. Between the trimmed V and J ends, which lost 4 bases and 2 bases, there was a span of 9 bases. Germline CDR1 reads SGHRS; CDR2 reads YFSETQ. For the CDR3, the DNA is TGCGCCAGCAGCGACGACAGGAACTATGGCTACACCTTC. It specifies CASSDDRNYGYTF.